The 27 T cell receptor beta chains in this list originate from one sample, sequenced in a study of shared clonotypes between healthy human individuals. Clones were read by immunoSEQ multiplex PCR, and TCRdb kept only the in-frame ones, dropping some. There are some 530,000 clones in the sample; around 73% occur only once, and around 13% lies in the top ten. Sequencing was carried out using PBMCs. Receptors originate from a woman between 40 and 55 years old in good health. Some clones in this sample may be carry-over from other donors' samples.

This chain links TRBV28 with TRBJ1-4, with D possibly TRBD1 on 5 matching bases. The CDR3 sequence is 15 residues long. Trimming removed 6 bases from V and 6 bases from J, with 17 bases in between. The V gene's germline CDR1 is MDHEN and CDR2 SYDVKM. In DNA, the CDR3 is TGTGCCAGCAGGTCGGGACCCGGAGGGGATGAAAAACTGTTTTTT. Its translation: CASRSGPGGDEKLFF.

V usage is TRBV4-2 and J usage is TRBJ1-1; D is possibly TRBD1 (5 bases). V gave up 5 bases and J gave up 0 bases, with 16 bases separating them. Germline V CDR1 and CDR2: LGHNA, YNFKEQ. The CDR3 runs to 16 residues. The CDR3, as DNA: TGTGCCAGCAGCAGCGGGACGGTGGTTATGAACACTGAAGCTTTCTTT. It encodes CASSSGTVVMNTEAFF.

To note about this clone: In the same sample, other DNA sequences code for this CDR3. The rearrangement uses TRBV18 and TRBJ1-5; D unresolved. V lost 3 bases, J lost 6 bases, and 12 bases lay in between. The CDR3 is 14 amino acids. The V gene's germline CDR1 is KGHSH and CDR2 LQKENI. The CDR3 loop reads CASSPDRAGQPQHF. CDR3 DNA: TGTGCCAGCTCACCCGACCGAGCTGGTCAGCCCCAGCATTTT.

The V call is TRBV4-1, the J call TRBJ2-7, with 7 bases fitting TRBD1. There are 14 residues in the CDR3. Germline V gene sequence: CDR1 MGHRA, CDR2 YSYEKL. J lost 2 bases, V lost 4 bases, and 5 bases had no gene match. The DNA for the CDR3 is TGCGCCAGCAGCCGGGAAGGACAGGCCTACGAGCAGTACTTC. This translates into CASSREGQAYEQYF.

The chain is built from TRBV18 and TRBJ2-1; 8 nucleotides agree with TRBD2. CDR1 is KGHSH, CDR2 LQKENI, per germline. V was pared by 3 bases and J by 3 bases, with 7 bases of the junction left unmatched. The CDR3 is 16 amino acids. This chain's CDR3 is CASSPESGSLYNEQFF. The CDR3 region has the DNA TGTGCCAGCTCACCGGAGAGCGGGAGTCTCTACAATGAGCAGTTCTTC.

The chain uses TRBV27 and TRBJ2-2; the D call may be TRBD1 or TRBD2 (5 bases each). The length of the CDR3 is 14 residues. The germline CDR1 and CDR2 sequences are MNHEY and SMNVEV (reference sequence). V was cut by 3 bases and J by 6 bases, with 11 bases left in between. CDR3 residues: CASSFRLGAGELFF. As DNA, the CDR3 is TGTGCCAGCAGTTTTCGGCTGGGGGCCGGGGAGCTGTTTTTT.

The chain employs TRBV6-1 and TRBJ2-7; D gene unclear. Germline-derived CDR1 and CDR2 are MNHNS and SASEGT. V was clipped by 0 bases and J by 1 base, with 7 bases between them. The CDR3 is 14 residues long. For the CDR3, the DNA is TGTGCCAGCAGTGAAGCCTGGGATTCCTACGAGCAGTACTTC. Encoded protein: CASSEAWDSYEQYF.

The chain links TRBV7-3 to TRBJ2-7; D might be TRBD1 (6 bases). Per the germline V gene, CDR1 is SGHTA and CDR2 is FQGTGA. This CDR3 is built from 13 residues. Trimming stripped 5 bases from V and 3 bases from J, with 11 bases between. CDR3 loop: CASSPNRDYEQYF. The CDR3 DNA sequence: TGTGCCAGCAGCCCAAACAGGGACTACGAGCAGTACTTC.

A single count supports this clone. This rearrangement joins TRBV2 to TRBJ2-1, with D tentatively TRBD2 (6 bases). Trimming stripped 2 bases from V and 3 bases from J, with 8 bases between. The germline CDR1 and CDR2 sequences are SNHLY and FYNNEI. The CDR3 sequence is 14 residues long. The CDR3 here is CASSERGIYNEQFF. For the CDR3, the DNA is TGTGCCAGCAGTGAACGGGGGATCTACAATGAGCAGTTCTTC.

For this clone: Given a far larger clone just one base away, this is likely a sequencing read error. The V call is TRBV27, the J call TRBJ2-5, with a possible D match to TRBD2 (5 bases). The length of the CDR3 is 13 residues. Germline loops: CDR1 MNHEY, CDR2 SMNVEV (reference sequence). The CDR3 DNA follows: TGTACCAGCAGTTTATCGGAGGAAGAGACCCAGTACTTC. Protein sequence: CTSSLSEEETQYF.

This chain joins TRBV5-1 and TRBJ1-5; a possible D gene is TRBD1 (6 bases). V was clipped by 5 bases and J by 3 bases, with 12 bases between them. The CDR3 length is 14 residues. Germline V gene lookup returns CDR1 SGHRS and CDR2 YFSETQ. The DNA for the CDR3 is TGCGCCAGCAGTGAAGGGACAAACAATCAGCCCCAGCATTTT. Amino acid sequence: CASSEGTNNQPQHF.

The V call is TRBV19, the J call TRBJ2-7, with no clear D. CDR3 length: 11 amino acids. The germline CDR1 and CDR2 sequences are LNHDA and SQIVND (reference sequence). Between the trimmed V and J ends, which lost 3 bases and 5 bases, there was a span of 5 bases. The CDR3 loop reads CASSILDEQYF. CDR3 DNA: TGTGCCAGTAGTATCTTGGACGAGCAGTACTTC.

This clone was seen more than once but under ten times. The chain has TRBV19 and TRBJ2-7; TRBD1 is a possible D gene (6 bases). In germline, CDR1 is LNHDA, CDR2 SQIVND (reference sequence). V lost 6 bases to trimming and J lost 3 bases, with 15 bases between them. This CDR3 is built from 14 residues. This CDR3 reads CASSRTGTDYEQYF. In nucleotides, the CDR3 is TGTGCCAGTAGCCGTACAGGGACCGACTACGAGCAGTACTTC.

V usage is TRBV28 and J usage is TRBJ2-7; 8 positions agree with TRBD2. The CDR3 runs 13 residues. Germline assignment: CDR1 MDHEN and CDR2 SYDVKM. With 4 bases clipped from V and 4 bases from J, the junction kept 3 bases outside the gene matches. CDR3 protein: CASSSGTSYEQYF. The CDR3 DNA reads as TGTGCCAGCAGTTCTGGGACTAGTTACGAGCAGTACTTC.

The chain couples TRBV11-2 to TRBJ1-6; D is unresolved. V was clipped by 4 bases and J by 9 bases, with 13 bases between them. This CDR3 has 14 amino acids. Germline CDR1 SGHAT, CDR2 FQNNGV. CDR3 nucleotides: TGTGCCAGCAGCTCTCGGACCCCGCCTTCACCCCTCCACTTT. Encoded protein: CASSSRTPPSPLHF.

The rearrangement links TRBV9 to TRBJ1-5; D uncertain. The CDR3 has 13 amino acids. Trimming shortened V by 0 bases and J by 6 bases, and 7 bases separated the two germline ends. Per germline, CDR1 SGDLS and CDR2 YYNGEE. CDR3 sequence (DNA): TGTGCCAGCAGCGTAGCTAGCGGTCAGCCCCAGCATTTT. Its translation: CASSVASGQPQHF. The whole variable domain, filled in from reference TRBV9 and TRBJ1-5, reads DSGVTQTPKHLITATGQRVTLRCSPRSGDLSVYWYQQSLDQGLQFLIQYYNGEERAKGNILERFSAQQFPDLHSELNLSSLELGDSALYFCASSVASGQPQHFGDGTRLSIL.

The chain couples TRBV30 to TRBJ2-5, with 9 bases fitting TRBD1. The end of the DNA is better explained by TRBJ2-7, so the J call may be wrong. Germline loops: CDR1 GTSNPN, CDR2 SVGIG (reference sequence). CDR3 size: 14 residues. This chain's CDR3 is CAWNPDRGIYEQYF. DNA of the CDR3: TGTGCCTGGAACCCGGACAGGGGAATCTACGAGCAGTACTTC.

The V and J genes are TRBV6-1 and TRBJ1-5, with D perhaps TRBD1 (5 bases). The CDR3 sequence is 14 residues long. The germline V gene encodes CDR1 MNHNS and CDR2 SASEGT. CDR3: CATQPPGGNQPQHF. Written as DNA, the CDR3 is TGTGCTACTCAGCCCCCCGGGGGGAATCAGCCCCAGCATTTT.

The rearrangement links TRBV5-6 to TRBJ2-5, with 10 positions matching TRBD2. CDR3 size: 14 residues. Germline-derived CDR1 and CDR2 are SGHDT and YYEEEE. Losses at the gene ends were 3 bases for V and 5 bases for J; bases not matched to a gene: 4. The DNA of the CDR3 is TGTGCCAGCAGCTCTAGCGGGAGCGGGGAGACCCAGTACTTC. The encoded protein is CASSSSGSGETQYF.

The CDR3 region is CSASTVANEKLFF. The CDR3 nucleotides read TGCAGCGCCTCGACAGTAGCTAATGAAAAACTGTTTTTT. V usage is TRBV29-1 and J usage is TRBJ1-4, with D perhaps TRBD1 (5 bases). This CDR3 is 13 amino acids long. Germline loops: CDR1 SQVTM, CDR2 ANQGSEA. V was shortened by 7 bases and J by 3 bases, with 12 bases between the two germline ends.

This rearrangement joins TRBV6-5 to TRBJ2-1; 14 nucleotides line up with TRBD2. CDR3 size: 16 residues. Germline CDR1 reads MNHEY; CDR2 reads SVGAGI. The junction had 5 bases not matched to a gene; V was cut back by 2 bases and J by 8 bases. CDR3: CASSYRRTSGRYEQFF. CDR3 nucleotides: TGTGCCAGCAGTTACCGCCGGACTAGCGGGAGGTATGAGCAGTTCTTC.

This chain connects TRBV6-5 to TRBJ2-7; 10 bases match TRBD2. The CDR3 contains 14 residues. Germline trimming cut 6 bases from V and 5 bases from J; bases unmatched to any gene: 7. Germline CDR1 and CDR2: MNHEY and SVGAGI. The CDR3 DNA reads TGTGCCAGCAGGTCGGGACTAGCGTCCCACGAGCAGTACTTC. Translation gives CASRSGLASHEQYF.

This chain uses TRBV6-6 with TRBJ2-1; tentative D call: TRBD2 (5 bases). The germline V gene encodes CDR1 MNHNY and CDR2 SVGAGI (reference sequence). CDR3 length: 15 amino acids. V lost 0 bases to trimming and J lost 10 bases, with 16 bases between them. The DNA of the CDR3 is TGTGCCAGCAGTTACTCCGCGGCAGCCTGGGAGGAGCAGTTCTTC. Its protein is CASSYSAAAWEEQFF.

The chain combines TRBV7-9 with TRBJ1-2, with 7 bases fitting TRBD1. The V and J ends lost 3 bases and 8 bases, in that order; junction bases with no gene match: 6. Germline CDR1 and CDR2: SEHNR and FQNEAQ (reference sequence). The CDR3 contains 13 residues. Here the CDR3 DNA reads TGTGCCAGCAGCTTGAAGGGGGCAAACGGCTACACCTTC. Residues: CASSLKGANGYTF.

About this clone itself: Just one base apart from a much larger clone, this may be a read error. Likely a read error: the CDR3 ends without its conserved phenylalanine or tryptophan. The chain recombines TRBV30 with TRBJ2-7; 10 bases are shared with TRBD2. This CDR3 has 16 residues. The V segment lost 2 bases and the J segment 1 base; nucleotides outside the gene matches: 8. Germline values: CDR1 GTSNPN, CDR2 SVGIG (reference sequence). As DNA, the CDR3 is TGTGCCTGGAGTCGATTTAGCGGGAGGTTATCCTACGAGCAGTACCTC. This codes for CAWSRFSGRLSYEQYL.

This clone has more than one count but fewer than ten. This rearrangement joins TRBV19 to TRBJ1-2; D is unresolved. CDR3 size: 14 residues. V was trimmed by 7 bases and J by 7 bases, leaving 19 bases between them. The germline gives CDR1 LNHDA, CDR2 SQIVND (reference sequence). CDR3 coding DNA: TGTGCCAGTACCGTCTATGCTTGGGAATTTGGCTACACCTTC. It encodes CASTVYAWEFGYTF.

This clone appeared once. With a far larger clone one base away, a read error is the likely cause. This specimen includes other DNA sequences encoding the same CDR3. This chain links TRBV2 with TRBJ2-2; TRBD2 agrees at 12 bases. Germline V CDR1 and CDR2: SNHLY, FYNNEI. This CDR3 comprises 15 residues. Losses at the gene ends were 6 bases for V and 4 bases for J; bases not matched to a gene: 3. The CDR3 sequence is CASRGLAGPTGELFF. The DNA of the CDR3 is TGTGCCAGCAGAGGACTAGCGGGACCCACCGGGGAGCTGTTTTTT.